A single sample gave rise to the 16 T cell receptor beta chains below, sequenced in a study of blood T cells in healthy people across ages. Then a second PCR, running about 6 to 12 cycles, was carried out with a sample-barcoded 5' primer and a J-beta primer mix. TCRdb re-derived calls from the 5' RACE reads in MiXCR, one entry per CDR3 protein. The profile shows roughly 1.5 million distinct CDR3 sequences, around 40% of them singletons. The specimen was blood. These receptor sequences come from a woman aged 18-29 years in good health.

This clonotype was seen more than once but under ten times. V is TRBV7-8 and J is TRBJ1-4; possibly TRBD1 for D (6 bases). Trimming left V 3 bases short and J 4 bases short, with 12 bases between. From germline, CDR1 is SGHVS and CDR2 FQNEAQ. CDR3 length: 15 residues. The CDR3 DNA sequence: TGTGCCAGCAGCTTTACAGGGAGACTTAATGAAAAACTGTTTTTT. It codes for CASSFTGRLNEKLFF.

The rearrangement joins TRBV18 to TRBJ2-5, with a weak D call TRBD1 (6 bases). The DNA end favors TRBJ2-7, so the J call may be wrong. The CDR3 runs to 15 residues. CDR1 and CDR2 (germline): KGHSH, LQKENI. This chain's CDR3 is CASSPIWGRFVEQYF. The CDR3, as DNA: TGTGCCAGCTCACCCATCTGGGGGCGTTTCGTCGAGCAGTACTTC.

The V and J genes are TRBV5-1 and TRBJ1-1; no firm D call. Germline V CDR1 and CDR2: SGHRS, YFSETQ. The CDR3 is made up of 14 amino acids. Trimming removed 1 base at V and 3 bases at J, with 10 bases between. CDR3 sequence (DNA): TGCGCCAGCAGCTTGCCGGGTGGAGACACTGAAGCTTTCTTT. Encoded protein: CASSLPGGDTEAFF. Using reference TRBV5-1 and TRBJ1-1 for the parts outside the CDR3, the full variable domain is KAGVTQTPRYLIKTRGQQVTLSCSPISGHRSVSWYQQTPGQGLQFLFEYFSETQRNKGNFPGRFSGRQFSNSRSEMNVSTLELGDSALYLCASSLPGGDTEAFFGQGTRLTVV.

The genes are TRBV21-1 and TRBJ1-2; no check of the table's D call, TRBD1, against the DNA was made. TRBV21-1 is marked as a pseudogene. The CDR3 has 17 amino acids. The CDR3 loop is CASSKGITGNGWYGYTF. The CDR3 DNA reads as TGTGCCAGCAGCAAAGGAATAACAGGGAACGGGTGGTATGGCTACACCTTC.

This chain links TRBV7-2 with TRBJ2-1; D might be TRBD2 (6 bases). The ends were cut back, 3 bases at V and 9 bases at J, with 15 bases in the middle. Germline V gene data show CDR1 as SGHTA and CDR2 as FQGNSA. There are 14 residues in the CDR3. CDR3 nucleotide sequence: TGTGCCAGCAGCTTCTCGCTACTCGGGGGTGAGCAGTTCTTC. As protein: CASSFSLLGGEQFF.

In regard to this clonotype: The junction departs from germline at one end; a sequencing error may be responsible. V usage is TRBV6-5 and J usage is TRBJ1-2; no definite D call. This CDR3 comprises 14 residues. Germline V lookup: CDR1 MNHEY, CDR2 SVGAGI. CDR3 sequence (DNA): TGTACCAGCAGTTACTCGAGGGCAGTCTATGGCTACACCTTC. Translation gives CTSSYSRAVYGYTF.

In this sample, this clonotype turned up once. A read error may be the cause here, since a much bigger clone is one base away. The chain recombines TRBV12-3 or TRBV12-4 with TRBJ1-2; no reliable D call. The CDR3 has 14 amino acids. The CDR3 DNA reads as TGTGCCAGCAGACAGCAAGACGGTAACTATGGCTACGCCTTC. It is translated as CASRQQDGNYGYAF.

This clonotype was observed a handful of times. DNA for the CDR3: TGTGCCAGCAGCTCGGGGCGGAATTCACCCCTCCACTTT. Protein sequence: CASSSGRNSPLHF. The chain uses TRBV13 and TRBJ1-6, with D maybe TRBD1 (5 bases). V was trimmed by 4 bases and J by 7 bases, leaving 8 bases between them. Germline assignment: CDR1 PRHDT and CDR2 FYEKMQ (reference sequence). The CDR3 length is 13 residues.

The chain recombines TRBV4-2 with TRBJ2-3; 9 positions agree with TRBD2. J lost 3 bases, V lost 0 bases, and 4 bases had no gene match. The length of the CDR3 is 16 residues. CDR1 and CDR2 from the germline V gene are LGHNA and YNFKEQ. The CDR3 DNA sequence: TGTGCCAGCAGCCAAGAAGCTAGCGGGACAACAGATACGCAGTATTTT. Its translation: CASSQEASGTTDTQYF.

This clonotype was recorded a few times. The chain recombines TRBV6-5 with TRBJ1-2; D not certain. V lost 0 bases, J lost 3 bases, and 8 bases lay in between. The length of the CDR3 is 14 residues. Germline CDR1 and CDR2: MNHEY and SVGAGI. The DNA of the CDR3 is TGTGCCAGCAGTTACTCGGGCAGATACTATGGCTACACCTTC. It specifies CASSYSGRYYGYTF.

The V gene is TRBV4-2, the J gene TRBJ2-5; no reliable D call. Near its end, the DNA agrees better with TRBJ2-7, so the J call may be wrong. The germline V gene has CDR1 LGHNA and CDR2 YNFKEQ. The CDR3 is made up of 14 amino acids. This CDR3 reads CASSQEKGSYEQYF. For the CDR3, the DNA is TGTGCCAGCAGCCAAGAGAAGGGTTCCTACGAGCAGTACTTC.

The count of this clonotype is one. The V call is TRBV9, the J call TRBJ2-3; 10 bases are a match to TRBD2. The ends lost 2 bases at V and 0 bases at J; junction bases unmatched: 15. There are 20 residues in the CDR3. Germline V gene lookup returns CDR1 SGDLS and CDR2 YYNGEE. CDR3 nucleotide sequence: TGTGCCAGCAGCGTGGGGGTAGCGGGGGGCTCATTCGCTAGCACAGATACGCAGTATTTT. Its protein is CASSVGVAGGSFASTDTQYF.

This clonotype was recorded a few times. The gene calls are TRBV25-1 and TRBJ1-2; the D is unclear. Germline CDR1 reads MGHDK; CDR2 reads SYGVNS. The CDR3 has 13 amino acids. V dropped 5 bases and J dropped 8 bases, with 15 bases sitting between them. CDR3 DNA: TGTGCCAGCAGTCCAGAATACCAACAGGGCTACACCTTC. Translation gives CASSPEYQQGYTF.

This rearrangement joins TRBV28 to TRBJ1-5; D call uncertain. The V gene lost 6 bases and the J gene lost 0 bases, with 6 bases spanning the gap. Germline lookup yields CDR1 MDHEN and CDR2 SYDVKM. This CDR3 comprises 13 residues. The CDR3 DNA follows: TGTGCCAGCAGACAATATAGCAATCAGCCCCAGCATTTT. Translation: CASRQYSNQPQHF. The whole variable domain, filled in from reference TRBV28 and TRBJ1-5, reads DVKVTQSSRYLVKRTGEKVFLECVQDMDHENMFWYRQDPGLGLRLIYFSYDVKMKEKGDIPEGYSVSREKKERFSLILESASTNQTSMYLCASRQYSNQPQHFGDGTRLSIL.

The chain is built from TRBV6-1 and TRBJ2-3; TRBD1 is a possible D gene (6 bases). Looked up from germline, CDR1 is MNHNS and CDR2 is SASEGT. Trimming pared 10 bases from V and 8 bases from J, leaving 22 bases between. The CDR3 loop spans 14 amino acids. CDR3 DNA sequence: TGTGCCATCACGACTCGACAGGCAAGGGGTACGCAGTATTTT. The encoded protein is CAITTRQARGTQYF.

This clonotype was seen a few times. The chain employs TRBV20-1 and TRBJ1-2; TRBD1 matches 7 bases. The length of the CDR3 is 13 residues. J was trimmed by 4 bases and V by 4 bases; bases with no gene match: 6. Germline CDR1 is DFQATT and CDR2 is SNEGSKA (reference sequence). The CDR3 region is CSAMNRGGYGYTF. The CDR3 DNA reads TGCAGTGCTATGAACAGGGGAGGCTATGGCTACACCTTC.